This paragraph covers one TCR beta chain sequence. This table comes from immunoSEQ multiplex PCR, and its TCRdb copy is limited to in-frame clones, with some not included. Counted here are roughly 80,000 clones, roughly nine tenths occurring once; the ten biggest clones make up approximately 0.25%. The entry originates in a study of technical replicates of blood from a few donors. Germline V gene lookup returns CDR1 MRHNA and CDR2 SNTAGT. This CDR3 has 13 amino acids. V lost 4 bases and J lost 10, with 14 bases in between. The sample comprised T cells isolated from PBMCs. V and J are TRBV6-4 and TRBJ2-1, with a weak D call TRBD1 (5 bases). The sequence was collected from a human donor in good health. The CDR3 is CASSAHDAGEQFF. The CDR3 DNA reads as TGTGCCAGCAGTGCCCACGACGCAGGGGAGCAGTTCTTC.